The sequence of this TCR beta chain was determined in a study of blood T cell repertoires in COVID-19. Study context: COVID-19 samples, acute and convalescent, were from the United States, Italy and Spain. T cells, B-cell-depleted T cells, or PBMCs supplied cDNA or gDNA.

This clone occurred once. The V gene's germline CDR1 is ENHRY and CDR2 SYGVKD. This CDR3 is 11 amino acids long. V shed 11 bases and J shed 7 bases, with 14 bases lying between them. Per the study methods: From reference gene primer amplification, estimates of nucleated cell counts were derived. Assay used: immunoSEQ multiplex PCR; TCRdb lists only in-frame clones, some missing. V and J calls and clone size are as listed in that table; D and trimming were resolved from the DNA. This repertoire shows hundreds of thousands of clones, 70% to 90% found once; its top ten account for 1.4%. The chain links TRBV10-3 to TRBJ1-2; TRBD1 might be the D (5 bases). The TCR was taken from a woman in her twenties or thirties with active or convalescent COVID-19. Sequencing was performed on peripheral blood. CDR3 region: CAAQAGRGYTF. The CDR3 nucleotides are TGTGCCGCACAGGCCGGGCGTGGCTACACCTTC.